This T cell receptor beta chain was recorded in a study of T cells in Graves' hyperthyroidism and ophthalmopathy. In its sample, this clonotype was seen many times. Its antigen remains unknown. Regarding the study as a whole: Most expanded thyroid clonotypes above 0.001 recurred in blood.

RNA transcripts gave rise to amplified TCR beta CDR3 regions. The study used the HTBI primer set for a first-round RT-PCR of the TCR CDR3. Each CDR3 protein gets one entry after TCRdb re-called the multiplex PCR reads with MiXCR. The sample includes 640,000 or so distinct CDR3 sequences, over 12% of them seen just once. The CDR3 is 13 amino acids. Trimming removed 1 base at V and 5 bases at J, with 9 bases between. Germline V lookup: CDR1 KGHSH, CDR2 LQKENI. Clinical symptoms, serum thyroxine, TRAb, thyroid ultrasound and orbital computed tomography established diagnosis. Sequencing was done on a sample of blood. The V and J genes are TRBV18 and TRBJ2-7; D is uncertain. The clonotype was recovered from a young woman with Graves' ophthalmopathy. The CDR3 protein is CASSPRSGNEQYF. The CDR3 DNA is TGTGCCAGCTCACCACGGTCGGGCAACGAGCAGTACTTC.